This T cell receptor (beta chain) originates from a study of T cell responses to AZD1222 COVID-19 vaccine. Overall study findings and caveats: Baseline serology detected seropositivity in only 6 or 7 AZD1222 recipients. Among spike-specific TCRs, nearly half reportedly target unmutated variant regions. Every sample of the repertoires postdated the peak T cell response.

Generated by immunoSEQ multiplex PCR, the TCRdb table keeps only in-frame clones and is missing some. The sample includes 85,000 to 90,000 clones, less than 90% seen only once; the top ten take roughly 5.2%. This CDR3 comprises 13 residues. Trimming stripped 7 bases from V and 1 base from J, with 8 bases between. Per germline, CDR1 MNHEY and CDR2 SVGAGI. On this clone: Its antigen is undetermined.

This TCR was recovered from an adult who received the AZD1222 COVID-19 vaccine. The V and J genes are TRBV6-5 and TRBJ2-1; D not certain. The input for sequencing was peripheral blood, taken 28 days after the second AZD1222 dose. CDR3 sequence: CASNSQSYNEQFF. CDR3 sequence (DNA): TGTGCCAGCAACTCCCAGTCCTACAATGAGCAGTTCTTC.